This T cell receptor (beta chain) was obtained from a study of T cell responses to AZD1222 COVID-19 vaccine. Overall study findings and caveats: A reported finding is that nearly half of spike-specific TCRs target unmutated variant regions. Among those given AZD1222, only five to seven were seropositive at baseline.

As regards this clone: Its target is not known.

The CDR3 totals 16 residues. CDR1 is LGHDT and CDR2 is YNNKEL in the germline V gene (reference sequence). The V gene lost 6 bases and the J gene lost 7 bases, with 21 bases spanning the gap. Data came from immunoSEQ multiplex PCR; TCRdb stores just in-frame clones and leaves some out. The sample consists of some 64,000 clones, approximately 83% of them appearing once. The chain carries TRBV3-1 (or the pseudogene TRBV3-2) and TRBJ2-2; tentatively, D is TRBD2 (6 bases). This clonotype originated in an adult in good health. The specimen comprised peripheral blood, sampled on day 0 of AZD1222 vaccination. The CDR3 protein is CASSLSGTRSVGELFF. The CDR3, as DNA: TGTGCCAGCAGTCTCTCCGGGACTCGGTCGGTCGGGGAGCTGTTTTTT.